The 24 T cell receptor beta chains given below trace back to one sample, sequenced in a study of shared clonotypes between healthy human individuals. Naive CD8 isolation took CD45RO-negative cells positively selected for CCR7 and excluded terminally differentiated effector memory CD45RA+ cells. Assay used: immunoSEQ multiplex PCR; TCRdb lists only in-frame clones, some missing. The table records just over 2,000,000 clones, approximately 94% of them present only once. Sequenced material: naive CD8+ T cells sorted from blood. These receptor sequences come from a man aged 18 to 29 in good health.

The chain links TRBV5-6 to TRBJ1-6; the D is unclear. The CDR3 spans 16 residues. Germline lookup yields CDR1 SGHDT and CDR2 YYEEEE. V was shortened by 1 base and J by 3 bases, with 11 bases between the two germline ends. The CDR3: CASSLYLTFYNSPLHF. In nucleotides, the CDR3 is TGTGCCAGCAGCTTGTATTTGACCTTCTATAATTCACCCCTCCACTTT.

The chain recombines TRBV6-6 with TRBJ2-5, with D possibly being TRBD2 (5 bases). The CDR3 sequence is 15 residues long. Germline V lookup: CDR1 MNHNY, CDR2 SVGAGI (reference sequence). Trimming cost V 6 bases and J 5 bases, with 19 bases left between them. In DNA, the CDR3 is TGTGCCAGCAGCCCCACGGCCCTCCCGGGGGAGACCCAGTACTTC. Encoded protein: CASSPTALPGETQYF.

Worth noting for this clone: Other DNA sequences in the same sample also yield this CDR3. The J gene is TRBJ2-3, the V gene TRBV28; 8 bases agree with TRBD2. This CDR3 has 14 amino acids. With 6 bases clipped from V and 1 base from J, the junction kept 3 bases outside the gene matches. Germline loops: CDR1 MDHEN, CDR2 SYDVKM. In nucleotides, the CDR3 is TGTGCCAGCAGCCCAGCGGGGGGCACAGATACGCAGTATTTT. Translated, it gives CASSPAGGTDTQYF.

This chain uses TRBV5-4 with TRBJ2-2; D may be TRBD2 (6 bases). V dropped 4 bases and J dropped 5 bases, with 18 bases sitting between them. Germline values: CDR1 SGHNT, CDR2 YYREEE (reference sequence). This CDR3 contains 16 residues. The CDR3 loop reads CASSHYLGGSTGELFF. CDR3 sequence (DNA): TGTGCCAGCAGCCACTACCTCGGGGGAAGTACCGGGGAGCTGTTTTTT.

The chain has TRBV6-6 and TRBJ2-7, with D tentatively TRBD1 (6 bases). Looked up from germline, CDR1 is MNHNY and CDR2 is SVGAGI (reference sequence). The CDR3 is 16 residues long. V lost 0 bases to trimming and J lost 10 bases, with 22 bases between them. The CDR3 DNA reads as TGTGCCAGCAGTTACTCGGTCGCAGGGGAAGTGTTGCTACAGTACTTC. As protein: CASSYSVAGEVLLQYF.

The chain links TRBV4-3 to TRBJ2-5, with 11 bases aligning to TRBD2. J gave up 2 bases and V 4 bases, and 6 bases lay outside the gene matches. CDR1 is LGHNA and CDR2 is YSLEER in the germline V gene. The CDR3 sequence is 16 residues long. CDR3 DNA: TGCGCCAGCAGCCGGACACTAGCGGGAGTGCAAGAGACCCAGTACTTC. Translation gives CASSRTLAGVQETQYF.

This clone was seen only once. The gene calls are TRBV27 and TRBJ2-1; 8 bases agree with TRBD1. Germline V gene sequence: CDR1 MNHEY, CDR2 SMNVEV (reference sequence). This CDR3 contains 14 residues. J gave up 7 bases and V 5 bases, and 7 bases lay outside the gene matches. This chain's CDR3 is CASSKQGDLNEQFF. CDR3 nucleotides: TGTGCCAGCAGTAAACAGGGGGACCTGAATGAGCAGTTCTTC.

The table lists this clone with a count of one. This chain connects TRBV30 to TRBJ2-7; 7 positions agree with TRBD2. The trim removed 5 bases at V and 7 bases at J, leaving 8 bases unmatched. The CDR3 is made up of 12 amino acids. Germline V gives CDR1 GTSNPN, CDR2 SVGIG (reference sequence). The CDR3: CAWVPPGGEQYF. CDR3 nucleotide sequence: TGTGCCTGGGTTCCCCCCGGGGGGGAGCAGTACTTC.

The chain is built from TRBV5-4 and TRBJ1-2; D remains ambiguous. The CDR3 runs to 13 residues. CDR1 and CDR2 from the germline V gene are SGHNT and YYREEE (reference sequence). V gave up 0 bases and J gave up 7 bases, with 10 bases separating them. CDR3 sequence (DNA): TGTGCCAGCAGCTTGGGGCCAGTTGGTGGCTACACCTTC. Translation gives CASSLGPVGGYTF.

The chain has TRBV27 and TRBJ2-3; TRBD2 is a possible D gene (5 bases). Trimming cost V 6 bases and J 1 base, with 14 bases left between them. This CDR3 has 15 residues. CDR1 and CDR2 (germline): MNHEY, SMNVEV (reference sequence). The CDR3 protein is CASSPLGEGTDTQYF. The CDR3 region has the DNA TGTGCCAGCAGCCCACTAGGAGAAGGCACAGATACGCAGTATTTT.

The chain employs TRBV15 and TRBJ1-2; no definite D call. The CDR3 runs to 15 residues. Germline CDR1 and CDR2: LNHNV and YYDKDF (reference sequence). V was pared by 5 bases and J by 4 bases, with 17 bases between. CDR3 DNA: TGTGCCACCAGCTCAACGGAGGGAAGTGTCTATGGCTACACCTTC. Its protein is CATSSTEGSVYGYTF. Combining the CDR3 with reference TRBV15 and TRBJ1-2 gives the whole variable domain DAMVIQNPRYQVTQFGKPVTLSCSQTLNHNVMYWYQQKSSQAPKLLFHYYDKDFNNEADTPDNFQSRRPNTSFCFLDIRSPGLGDTAMYLCATSSTEGSVYGYTFGSGTRLTVV.

The J gene is TRBJ2-1, the V gene TRBV7-9; no reliable D call. CDR1 and CDR2 from the germline V gene are SEHNR and FQNEAQ (reference sequence). The CDR3 is 17 amino acids. Trimming stripped 5 bases from V and 0 bases from J, with 17 bases between. CDR3 DNA sequence: TGTGCCAGCAGCCAAATAACCGACCCGAGCTCCTACAATGAGCAGTTCTTC. It specifies CASSQITDPSSYNEQFF.

The gene calls are TRBV5-4 and TRBJ2-5, with TRBD1 matching 7 bases. Trimming took 8 bases from V and 0 from J; bases not matched to a gene: 7. From germline, CDR1 is SGHNT and CDR2 YYREEE (reference sequence). The CDR3 consists of 14 residues. The CDR3 nucleotides are TGTGCCAGTTCCATCGACAGGGACCAAGAGACCCAGTACTTC. It codes for CASSIDRDQETQYF. The full variable domain, rest sourced from reference TRBV5-4 and TRBJ2-5, is ETGVTQSPTHLIKTRGQQVTLRCSSQSGHNTVSWYQQALGQGPQFIFQYYREEENGRGNFPPRFSGLQFPNYSSELNVNALELDDSALYLCASSIDRDQETQYFGPGTRLLVL.

This chain links TRBV7-2 with TRBJ1-3; possible D gene TRBD1, 6 bases. The CDR3 length is 12 residues. CDR1 and CDR2 from the germline V gene are SGHTA and FQGNSA. Trimming shortened V by 3 bases and J by 7 bases, and 7 bases separated the two germline ends. The CDR3 DNA reads TGTGCCAGCAGCTTCGACAGGAACACCATATATTTT. Translated: CASSFDRNTIYF.

This chain joins TRBV4-2 and TRBJ1-2; 9 bases are shared with TRBD1. Germline V gives CDR1 LGHNA, CDR2 YNFKEQ. Unmatched junction bases numbered 19, after V lost 4 bases and J lost 7 bases. The CDR3 consists of 18 residues. CDR3 in amino acids: CASSPRTGEPGGVIGYTF. The CDR3 DNA reads as TGTGCCAGCAGCCCCAGGACAGGGGAGCCAGGGGGAGTGATTGGCTACACCTTC.

J is TRBJ2-2 and V is TRBV7-9; 10 nucleotides match TRBD2. Trimming removed 8 bases from V and 7 bases from J; junction bases left unmatched: 10. Per germline, CDR1 SEHNR and CDR2 FQNEAQ (reference sequence). The CDR3 covers 15 residues. Written as DNA, the CDR3 is TGTGCCAGCCTTGCTAGCGGGAGCCGAGGCGGGGAGCTGTTTTTT. Translated: CASLASGSRGGELFF.

The chain is built from TRBV12-5 and TRBJ1-3; D remains ambiguous. From germline, CDR1 is LGHNT and CDR2 FRNRAP. The ends were cut back, 1 base at V and 3 bases at J, with 7 bases in the middle. The CDR3 length is 14 residues. The CDR3, as DNA: TGTGCTAGTGGTTTGGCTCCCCTTGGAAACACCATATATTTT. It translates to CASGLAPLGNTIYF.

The chain employs TRBV5-5 and TRBJ2-7; 9 bases match TRBD1. Germline values: CDR1 SGHKS, CDR2 YYEKEE (reference sequence). This CDR3 is 17 amino acids long. Trimming took 0 bases from V and 1 from J; bases not matched to a gene: 8. CDR3 sequence (DNA): TGTGCCAGCAGCTTGGCCCTACCGACAGGGGGTTCCTACGAGCAGTACTTC. This encodes CASSLALPTGGSYEQYF.

V usage is TRBV7-9 and J usage is TRBJ2-1; 7 bases line up with TRBD1. CDR1 is SEHNR and CDR2 is FQNEAQ in the germline V gene (reference sequence). V was pared by 2 bases and J by 4 bases, with 8 bases of the junction left unmatched. The CDR3 covers 16 residues. The CDR3, as DNA: TGTGCCAGCAGCTTAAGTACAGGGGTAAAATACAATGAGCAGTTCTTC. It codes for CASSLSTGVKYNEQFF.

The J gene is TRBJ2-7, the V gene TRBV2, with 8 nucleotides matching TRBD2. The CDR3 is 11 amino acids. The V gene end was trimmed by 4 bases and the J gene end by 11 bases; junction bases not matched to a gene: 4. Per the germline V gene, CDR1 is SNHLY and CDR2 is FYNNEI. CDR3 loop: CASSVRGDEYF. CDR3 bases: TGTGCCAGCAGTGTGCGGGGGGACGAGTACTTC.

The V gene is TRBV11-2, the J gene TRBJ1-1; a weak D match, TRBD1 (5 bases). In germline, CDR1 is SGHAT, CDR2 FQNNGV. The CDR3 is 13 amino acids. V lost 7 bases to trimming and J lost 1 base, with 10 bases between them. The CDR3 DNA follows: TGTGCCAGCAATGGGGGTAGGAACACTGAAGCTTTCTTT. Amino acids: CASNGGRNTEAFF. Combining the CDR3 with reference TRBV11-2 and TRBJ1-1 gives the whole variable domain EAGVAQSPRYKIIEKRQSVAFWCNPISGHATLYWYQQILGQGPKLLIQFQNNGVVDDSQLPKDRFSAERLKGVDSTLKIQPAKLEDSAVYLCASNGGRNTEAFFGQGTRLTVV.

The rearrangement joins TRBV11-2 to TRBJ2-5, with D maybe TRBD2 (5 bases). Germline V gene sequence: CDR1 SGHAT, CDR2 FQNNGV. V lost 6 bases and J 1 base, leaving 18 bases between the germline ends. CDR3 length: 16 amino acids. CDR3 nucleotides: TGTGCCAGCAGAAACTGGGCTAGCTCGGTCCAAGAGACCCAGTACTTC. It yields the protein CASRNWASSVQETQYF.

The CDR3 coding sequence is TGCGCCAGCAGCTTGGCCGAGGGAAGGGTCTACGAGCAGTACTTC. Its protein is CASSLAEGRVYEQYF. J is TRBJ2-7 and V is TRBV5-1; D perhaps matches TRBD2 (5 bases). V was pared by 0 bases and J by 3 bases, with 13 bases between. The CDR3 consists of 15 residues. CDR1 is SGHRS, CDR2 YFSETQ, per germline.

V and J are TRBV5-4 and TRBJ2-1; D is possibly TRBD1 or TRBD2 (7 bases each). The V and J ends lost 4 bases and 10 bases respectively, with 15 bases between them. CDR1 is SGHNT and CDR2 is YYREEE in the germline V gene (reference sequence). This CDR3 comprises 13 residues. CDR3 protein: CASSGTGEGEQFF. For the CDR3, the DNA is TGTGCCAGCAGCGGCACAGGGGAGGGCGAGCAGTTCTTC.